The clone carrying this TCR beta chain occurred a few times. Its antigen is unidentified. Time point indicated: newly diagnosed GD, antithyroid drugs for less than 3 months. PBMCs provided the RNA from which the TCR library was made. This sample is drawn from a study of regulatory T cells in long-lasting Graves disease. Libraries of TCR beta came from iRepertoire HTBI primers plus Arm-PCR of CDR3 regions. TCRdb itself ran the multiplex PCR reads through MiXCR, one entry per CDR3 protein. The profile shows fewer than 500,000 distinct CDR3 sequences, 15% to 20% of them singletons. Study-level results: Persistent Graves' patients possessed reduced TCR diversity relative to recently diagnosed ones.

V lost 4 bases and J 0 bases, leaving 17 bases between the germline ends. This CDR3 region has 16 residues. Germline assignment: CDR1 SGHRS and CDR2 YFSETQ. These data were also filed under a second study, of T cells in Graves' hyperthyroidism and ophthalmopathy. This second report adds: RT-PCR in the first round (using the HTBI primer set) targeted the TCR CDR3.

The chain employs TRBV5-1 and TRBJ2-7; perhaps TRBD1 as D (5 bases). Specimen: peripheral blood mononuclear cells (PBMCs), collected at new diagnosis, from a patient treated with antithyroid drugs. This TCR was recovered from a man in his forties with Graves disease. The chain's CDR3 is CASSRATGVTSYEQYF. The CDR3 nucleotides read TGCGCCAGCAGCCGGGCCACAGGCGTTACCTCCTACGAGCAGTACTTC.